This T cell receptor (beta chain) stems from a study of tumor-infiltrating lymphocytes in primary liver carcinoma. Whole-study context: All patients had surgically resected primary liver carcinoma. The study obtained roughly 3.5 to 7.13 million productive TCRbeta reads per sample, similar across tissue types.

This clonotype showed up just a few times. Its antigen remains unknown. The junction and the germline gene differ at one end; a read error may be behind it. Notes on the study in general: Blood trailed tumors significantly in top-250-clone fraction (p = 0.039).

Constant-region priming of 500 ng total RNA yielded TCR beta cDNA. Libraries covering TCR beta were generated through three nested multiplex PCR rounds (using a slightly modified ARM-PCR). Researchers ran the first two PCR rounds for roughly 11 cycles each with TRBV1-TRBV30 forward primers and a C-beta reverse primer. TCRdb analysed the multiplex PCR reads with MiXCR anew, one entry per CDR3 protein. The sample shows 250,000 to 400,000 distinct CDR3 sequences, 55% to 65% of them seen only once. RNA isolated from unsorted whole blood supplied the blood RNA, with germline DNA also extracted. The germline V gene has CDR1 SGHVS and CDR2 FQNEAQ. The CDR3 covers 15 residues.

V usage is TRBV7-8 and J usage is TRBJ2-1, with 9 bases lining up with TRBD1. Sequencing input: peripheral blood. The TCR originated in a man aged 40-49 years with primary liver carcinoma and hepatitis B virus infection. This CDR3 reads CASGVRDRAYNEQFF. The CDR3 DNA follows: TGTGCCAGCGGCGTCCGGGACAGGGCCTATAATGAGCAGTTCTTC.